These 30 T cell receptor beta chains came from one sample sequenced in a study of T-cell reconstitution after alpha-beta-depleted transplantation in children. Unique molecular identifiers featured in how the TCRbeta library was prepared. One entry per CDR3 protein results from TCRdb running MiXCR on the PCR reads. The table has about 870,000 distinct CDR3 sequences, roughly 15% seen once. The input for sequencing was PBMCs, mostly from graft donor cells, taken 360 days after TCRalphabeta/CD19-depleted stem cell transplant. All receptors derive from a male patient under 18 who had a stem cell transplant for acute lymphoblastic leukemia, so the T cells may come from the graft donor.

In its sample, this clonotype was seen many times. The CDR3 DNA reads TGTGCCAGCAGCGTGACCTACGAGCAGTACTTC. Translating it yields CASSVTYEQYF. The genes are TRBV7-9 and TRBJ2-7; no clear D. This CDR3 contains 11 residues. Looked up from germline, CDR1 is SEHNR and CDR2 is FQNEAQ (reference sequence). V was pared by 5 bases and J by 2 bases, with 4 bases between.

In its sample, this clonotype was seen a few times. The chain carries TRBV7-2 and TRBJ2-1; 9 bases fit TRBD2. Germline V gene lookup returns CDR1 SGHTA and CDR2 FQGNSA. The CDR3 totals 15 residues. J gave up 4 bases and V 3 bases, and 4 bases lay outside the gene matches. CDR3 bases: TGTGCCAGCAGCTTTTCACTAGCGGGTTACAATGAGCAGTTCTTC. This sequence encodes CASSFSLAGYNEQFF.

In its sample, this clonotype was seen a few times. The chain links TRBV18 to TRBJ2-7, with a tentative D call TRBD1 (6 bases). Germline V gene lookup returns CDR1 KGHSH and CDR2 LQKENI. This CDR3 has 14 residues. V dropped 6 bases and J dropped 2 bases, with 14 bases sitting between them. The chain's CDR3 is CASSVQGLTYEQYF. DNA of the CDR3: TGTGCCAGCTCCGTACAGGGATTAACCTACGAGCAGTACTTC. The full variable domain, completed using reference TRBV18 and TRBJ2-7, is NAGVMQNPRHLVRRRGQEARLRCSPMKGHSHVYWYRQLPEEGLKFMVYLQKENIIDESGMPKERFSAEFPKEGPSILRIQQVVRGDSAAYFCASSVQGLTYEQYFGPGTRLTVT.

The CDR3 bases are TGTGCCAGCAGCGCATGGTCTGGGGCCAACGTCCTGACTTTC. Translation gives CASSAWSGANVLTF. The chain couples TRBV7-9 to TRBJ2-6; D unclear. Germline V gene sequence: CDR1 SEHNR, CDR2 FQNEAQ (reference sequence). V was clipped by 5 bases and J by 1 base, with 6 bases between them. CDR3 length equals 14 residues.

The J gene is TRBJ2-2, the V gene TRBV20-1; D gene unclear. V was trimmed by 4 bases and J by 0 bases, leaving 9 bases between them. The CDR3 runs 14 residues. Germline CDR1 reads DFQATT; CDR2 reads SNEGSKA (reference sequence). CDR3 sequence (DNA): TGCAGTGCTATAAGACTCACGAACACCGGGGAGCTGTTTTTT. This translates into CSAIRLTNTGELFF.

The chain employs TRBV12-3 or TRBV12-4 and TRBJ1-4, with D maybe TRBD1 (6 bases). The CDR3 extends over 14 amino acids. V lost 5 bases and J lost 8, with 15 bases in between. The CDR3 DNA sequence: TGTGCCAGCAGTAAACAGGGTCGTCGAGAAAAACTGTTTTTT. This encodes CASSKQGRREKLFF.

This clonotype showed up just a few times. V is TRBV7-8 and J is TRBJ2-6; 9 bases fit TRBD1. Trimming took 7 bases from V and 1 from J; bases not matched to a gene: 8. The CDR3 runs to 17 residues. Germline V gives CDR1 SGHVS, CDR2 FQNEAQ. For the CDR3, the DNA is TGTGCCAGCACCCTCGGGACAGGGTCTTCTGGGGCCAACGTCCTGACTTTC. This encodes CASTLGTGSSGANVLTF.

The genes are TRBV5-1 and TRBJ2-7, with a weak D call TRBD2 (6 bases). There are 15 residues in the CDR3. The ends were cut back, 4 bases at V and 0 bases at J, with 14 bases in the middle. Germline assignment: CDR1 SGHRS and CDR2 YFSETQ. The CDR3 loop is CASSLAPGDSYEQYF. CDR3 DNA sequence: TGCGCCAGCAGCCTGGCCCCGGGAGACTCCTACGAGCAGTACTTC.

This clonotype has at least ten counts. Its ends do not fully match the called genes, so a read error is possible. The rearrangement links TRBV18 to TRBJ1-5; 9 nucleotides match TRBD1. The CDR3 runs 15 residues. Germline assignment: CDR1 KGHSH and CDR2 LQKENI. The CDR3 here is CASSPTGGSNQPQHF. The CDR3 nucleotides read TGCGCCAGCAGCCCGACAGGGGGAAGCAATCAGCCCCAGCATTTT.

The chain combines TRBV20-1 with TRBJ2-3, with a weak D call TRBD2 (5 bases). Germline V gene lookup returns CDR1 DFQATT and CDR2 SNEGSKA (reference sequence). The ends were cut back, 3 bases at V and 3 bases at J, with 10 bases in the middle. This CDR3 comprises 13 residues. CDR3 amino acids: CSARLGETDTQYF. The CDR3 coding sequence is TGCAGTGCTAGGCTCGGGGAGACAGATACGCAGTATTTT.

The CDR3 sequence: CASSLVSGTGGETQYF. The CDR3 DNA sequence: TGCGCCAGCAGCTTGGTGTCCGGGACAGGGGGAGAGACCCAGTACTTC. The J gene is TRBJ2-5, the V gene TRBV5-1; TRBD1 aligns across 11 bases. Germline CDR1 reads SGHRS; CDR2 reads YFSETQ. V lost 0 bases, J lost 4 bases, and 5 bases stayed unmatched. This CDR3 contains 16 residues.

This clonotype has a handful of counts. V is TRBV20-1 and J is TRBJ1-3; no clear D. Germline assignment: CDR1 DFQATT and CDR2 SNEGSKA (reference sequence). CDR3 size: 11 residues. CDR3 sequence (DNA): TGCAGGGCTTCCTCTGGAAACACCATATATTTT. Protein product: CRASSGNTIYF.

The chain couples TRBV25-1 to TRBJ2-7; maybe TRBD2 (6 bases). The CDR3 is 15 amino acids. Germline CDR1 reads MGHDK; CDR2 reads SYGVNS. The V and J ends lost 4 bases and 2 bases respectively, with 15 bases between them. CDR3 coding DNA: TGTGCCAGCAGTGCCCGTGGACTAACACCCTACGAGCAGTACTTC. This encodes CASSARGLTPYEQYF.

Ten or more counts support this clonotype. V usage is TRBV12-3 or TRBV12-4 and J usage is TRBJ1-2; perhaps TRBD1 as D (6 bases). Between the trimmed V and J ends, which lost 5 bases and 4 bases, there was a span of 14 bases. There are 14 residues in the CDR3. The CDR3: CASSTGLGGYGYTF. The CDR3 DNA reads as TGTGCCAGCAGTACAGGGCTCGGCGGCTATGGCTACACCTTC.

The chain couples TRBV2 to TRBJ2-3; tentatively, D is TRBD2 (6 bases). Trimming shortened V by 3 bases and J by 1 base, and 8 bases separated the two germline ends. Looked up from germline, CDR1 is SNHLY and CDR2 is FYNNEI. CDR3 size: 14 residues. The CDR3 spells CASSDPSGTDTQYF. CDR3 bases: TGTGCCAGCAGTGACCCTAGCGGCACAGATACGCAGTATTTT.

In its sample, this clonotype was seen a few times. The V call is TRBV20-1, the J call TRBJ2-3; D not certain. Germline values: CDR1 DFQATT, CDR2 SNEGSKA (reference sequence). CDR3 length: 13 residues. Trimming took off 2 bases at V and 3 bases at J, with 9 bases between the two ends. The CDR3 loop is CSARSLGTDTQYF. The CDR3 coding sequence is TGCAGTGCTAGAAGCTTGGGGACAGATACGCAGTATTTT.

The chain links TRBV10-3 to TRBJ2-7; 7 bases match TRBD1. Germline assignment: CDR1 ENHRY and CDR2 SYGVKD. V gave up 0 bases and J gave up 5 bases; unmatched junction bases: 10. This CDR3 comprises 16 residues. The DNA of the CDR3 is TGTGCCATCAGTGAGTCTCGGACAGGAGGTGATAACGAGCAGTACTTC. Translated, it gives CAISESRTGGDNEQYF.

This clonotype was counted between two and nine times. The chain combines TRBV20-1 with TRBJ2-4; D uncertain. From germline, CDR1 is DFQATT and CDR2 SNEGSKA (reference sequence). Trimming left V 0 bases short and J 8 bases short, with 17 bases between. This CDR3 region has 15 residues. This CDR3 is CSARDYATPSDIQYF. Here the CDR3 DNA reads TGCAGTGCTAGAGATTACGCGACCCCAAGCGACATTCAGTACTTC.

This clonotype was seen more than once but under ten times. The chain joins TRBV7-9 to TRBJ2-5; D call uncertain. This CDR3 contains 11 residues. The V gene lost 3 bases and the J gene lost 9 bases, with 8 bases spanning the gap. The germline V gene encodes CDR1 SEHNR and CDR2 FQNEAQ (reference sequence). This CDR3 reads CASSLGAAQYF. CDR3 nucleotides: TGTGCCAGCAGCTTGGGTGCGGCCCAGTACTTC. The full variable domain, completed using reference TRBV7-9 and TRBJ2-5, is DTGVSQNPRHKITKRGQNVTFRCDPISEHNRLYWYRQTLGQGPEFLTYFQNEAQLEKSRLLSDRFSAERPKGSFSTLEIQRTEQGDSAMYLCASSLGAAQYFGPGTRLLVL.

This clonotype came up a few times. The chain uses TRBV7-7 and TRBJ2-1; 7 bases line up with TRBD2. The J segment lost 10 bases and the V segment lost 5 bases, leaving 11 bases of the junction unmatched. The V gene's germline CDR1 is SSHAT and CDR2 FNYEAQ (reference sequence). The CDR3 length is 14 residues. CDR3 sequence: CASSRDYSFGEQFF. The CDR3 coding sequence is TGTGCCAGCAGCCGGGACTACTCCTTCGGGGAGCAGTTCTTC.

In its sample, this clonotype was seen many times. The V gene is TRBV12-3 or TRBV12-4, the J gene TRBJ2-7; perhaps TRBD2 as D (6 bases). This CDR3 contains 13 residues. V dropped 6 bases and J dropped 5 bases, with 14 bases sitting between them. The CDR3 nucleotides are TGTGCCAGCAGCCCAGAAAGGGAGGACGAGCAGTACTTC. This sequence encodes CASSPEREDEQYF.

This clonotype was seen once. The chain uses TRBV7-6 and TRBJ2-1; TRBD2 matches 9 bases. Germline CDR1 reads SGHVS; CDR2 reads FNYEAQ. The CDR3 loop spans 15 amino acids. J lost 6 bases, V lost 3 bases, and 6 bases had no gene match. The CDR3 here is CASSFLAGRLNEQFF. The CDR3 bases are TGTGCCAGCAGCTTCCTAGCGGGAAGACTCAATGAGCAGTTCTTC.

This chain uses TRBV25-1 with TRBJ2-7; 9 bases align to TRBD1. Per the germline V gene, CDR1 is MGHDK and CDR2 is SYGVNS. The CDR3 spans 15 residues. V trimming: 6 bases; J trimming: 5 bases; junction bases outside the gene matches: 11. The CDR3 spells CASRKHGTGLNEQYF. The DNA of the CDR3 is TGTGCCAGCAGGAAACACGGGACAGGGTTAAACGAGCAGTACTTC.

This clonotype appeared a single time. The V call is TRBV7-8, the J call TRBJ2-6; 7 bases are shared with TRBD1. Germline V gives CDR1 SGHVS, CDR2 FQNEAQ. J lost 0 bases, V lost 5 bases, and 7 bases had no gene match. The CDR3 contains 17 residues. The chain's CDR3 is CASSNGTALSGANVLTF. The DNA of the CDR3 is TGTGCCAGCAGCAACGGGACAGCCCTCTCTGGGGCCAACGTCCTGACTTTC.

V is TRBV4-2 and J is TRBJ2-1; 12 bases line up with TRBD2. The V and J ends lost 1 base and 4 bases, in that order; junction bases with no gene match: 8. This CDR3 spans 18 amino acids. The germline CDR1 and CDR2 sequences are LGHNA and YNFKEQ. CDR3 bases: TGTGCCAGCAGCCAAGTTCTCGGACTAGCGGGACTATACAATGAGCAGTTCTTC. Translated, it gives CASSQVLGLAGLYNEQFF.

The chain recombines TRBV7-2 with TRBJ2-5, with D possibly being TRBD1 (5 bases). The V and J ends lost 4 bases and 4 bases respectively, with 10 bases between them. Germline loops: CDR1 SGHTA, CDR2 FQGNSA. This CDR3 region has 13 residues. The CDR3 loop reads CASSSDKGETQYF. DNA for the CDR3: TGTGCCAGCAGCTCGGACAAGGGAGAGACCCAGTACTTC.

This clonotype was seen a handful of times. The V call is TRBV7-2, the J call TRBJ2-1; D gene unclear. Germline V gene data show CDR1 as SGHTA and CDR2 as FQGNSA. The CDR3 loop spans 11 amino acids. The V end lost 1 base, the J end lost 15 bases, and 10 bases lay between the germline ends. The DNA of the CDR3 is TGTGCCAGCAGCTTAGGGGTAGCAGTGTTCTTC. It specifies CASSLGVAVFF.

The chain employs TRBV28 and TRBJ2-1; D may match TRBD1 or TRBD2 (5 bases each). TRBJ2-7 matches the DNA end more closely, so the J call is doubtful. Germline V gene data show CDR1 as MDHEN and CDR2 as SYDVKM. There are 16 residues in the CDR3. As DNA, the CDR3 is TGTGCCAGCAGTTTCCGGGACGCCCTCTCCTACAATGAGCAGTACTTC. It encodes CASSFRDALSYNEQYF.

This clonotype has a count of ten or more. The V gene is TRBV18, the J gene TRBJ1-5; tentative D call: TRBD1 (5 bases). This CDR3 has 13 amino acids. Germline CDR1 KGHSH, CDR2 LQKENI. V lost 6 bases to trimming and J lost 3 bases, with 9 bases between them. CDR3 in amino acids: CASSPGVNQPQHF. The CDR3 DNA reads TGTGCCAGCTCCCCGGGGGTCAATCAGCCCCAGCATTTT.

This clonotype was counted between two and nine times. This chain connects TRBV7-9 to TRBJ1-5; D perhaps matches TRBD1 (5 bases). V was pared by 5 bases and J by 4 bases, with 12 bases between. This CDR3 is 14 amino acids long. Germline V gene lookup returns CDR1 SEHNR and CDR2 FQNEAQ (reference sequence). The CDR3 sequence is CASSPGATNQPQHF. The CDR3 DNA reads TGTGCCAGCAGCCCCGGGGCTACTAATCAGCCCCAGCATTTT.